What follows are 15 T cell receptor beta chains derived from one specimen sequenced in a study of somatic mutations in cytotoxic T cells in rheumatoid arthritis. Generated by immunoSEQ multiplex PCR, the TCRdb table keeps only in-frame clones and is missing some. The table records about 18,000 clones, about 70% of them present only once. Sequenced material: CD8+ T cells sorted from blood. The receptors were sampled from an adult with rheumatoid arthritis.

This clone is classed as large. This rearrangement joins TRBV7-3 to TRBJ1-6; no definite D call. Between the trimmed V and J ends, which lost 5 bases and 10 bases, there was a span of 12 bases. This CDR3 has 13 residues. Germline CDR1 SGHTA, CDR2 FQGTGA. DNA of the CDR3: TGTGCCAGCAGCCTCTGGGGAGGCTCACCCCTCCACTTT. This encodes CASSLWGGSPLHF.

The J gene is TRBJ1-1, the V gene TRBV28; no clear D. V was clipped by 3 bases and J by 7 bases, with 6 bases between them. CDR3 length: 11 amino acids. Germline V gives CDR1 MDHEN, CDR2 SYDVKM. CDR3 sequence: CASSFTSEAFF. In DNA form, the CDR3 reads TGTGCCAGCAGTTTCACCAGTGAAGCTTTCTTT.

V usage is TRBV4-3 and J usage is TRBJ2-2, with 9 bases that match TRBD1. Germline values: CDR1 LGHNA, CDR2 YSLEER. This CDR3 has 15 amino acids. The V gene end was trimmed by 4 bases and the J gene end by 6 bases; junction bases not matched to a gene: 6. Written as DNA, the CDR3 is TGCGCCAGCAGCCCGTCGACAGGGGGATCCGGGGAGCTGTTTTTT. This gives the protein CASSPSTGGSGELFF.

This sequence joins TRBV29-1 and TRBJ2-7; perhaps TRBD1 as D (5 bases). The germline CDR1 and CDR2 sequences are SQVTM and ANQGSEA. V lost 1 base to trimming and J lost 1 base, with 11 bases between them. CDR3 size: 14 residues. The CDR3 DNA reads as TGCAGCGTTGAAGGCAGGGAAGGTTCCTACGAGCAGTACTTC. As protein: CSVEGREGSYEQYF.

CDR3 sequence reads: CASSQDPGPYSGNTIYF. The DNA of the CDR3 is TGCGCCAGCAGCCAAGATCCGGGGCCTTACTCTGGAAACACCATATATTTT. V gene TRBV4-1 combines with J gene TRBJ1-3, with D perhaps TRBD1 (5 bases). With 0 bases removed from V and 0 bases from J, the gap between germline ends came to 12 bases. Germline CDR1 MGHRA, CDR2 YSYEKL. This CDR3 is built from 17 residues.

The CDR3 DNA is TGTGCCAGTAGTCTCGGGACGGACAATCGCCAGCCCCAGCATTTT. Protein sequence: CASSLGTDNRQPQHF. The chain recombines TRBV19 with TRBJ1-5; tentative D call: TRBD1 (5 bases). The V gene lost 5 bases and the J gene lost 7 bases, with 18 bases spanning the gap. Per germline, CDR1 LNHDA and CDR2 SQIVND (reference sequence). There are 15 residues in the CDR3.

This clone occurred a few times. In nucleotides, the CDR3 is TGCAGCGTTGAGAGGGCAGGGACTCCTTACGAGCAGTACTTC. Amino acids: CSVERAGTPYEQYF. The chain has TRBV29-1 and TRBJ2-7; weak D call: TRBD2 (6 bases). The CDR3 contains 14 residues. Trimming removed 3 bases at V and 4 bases at J, with 16 bases between. CDR1 SQVTM and CDR2 ANQGSEA come from the germline V gene.

The CDR3 coding sequence is TGTGCCAGCAGCTTAGGCGAGGGCGCGGGAGATACGCAGTATTTT. It codes for CASSLGEGAGDTQYF. This chain uses TRBV7-9 with TRBJ2-3, with D possibly TRBD2 on 5 matching bases. V lost 1 base to trimming and J lost 5 bases, with 13 bases between them. The length of the CDR3 is 15 residues. Germline V gene data show CDR1 as SEHNR and CDR2 as FQNEAQ (reference sequence).

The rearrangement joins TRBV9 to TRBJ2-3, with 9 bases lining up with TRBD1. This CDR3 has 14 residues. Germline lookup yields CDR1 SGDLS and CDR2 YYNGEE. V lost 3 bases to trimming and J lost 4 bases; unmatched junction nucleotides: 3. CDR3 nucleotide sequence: TGTGCCAGCAGCGCGGGACAGGGCCCAGATACGCAGTATTTT. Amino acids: CASSAGQGPDTQYF.

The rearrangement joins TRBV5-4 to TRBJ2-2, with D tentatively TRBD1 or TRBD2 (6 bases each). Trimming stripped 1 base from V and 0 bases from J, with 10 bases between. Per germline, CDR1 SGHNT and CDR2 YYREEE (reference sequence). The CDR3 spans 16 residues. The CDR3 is CASSLLRGANTGELFF. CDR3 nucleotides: TGTGCCAGCAGCTTGTTGAGGGGGGCGAACACCGGGGAGCTGTTTTTT.

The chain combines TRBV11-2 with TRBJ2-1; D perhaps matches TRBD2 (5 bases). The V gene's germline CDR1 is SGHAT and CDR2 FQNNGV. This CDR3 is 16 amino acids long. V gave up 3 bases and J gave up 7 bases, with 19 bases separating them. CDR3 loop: CASSFSGLTRENEQFF. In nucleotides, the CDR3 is TGTGCCAGCAGCTTCTCCGGACTTACTAGGGAAAATGAGCAGTTCTTC. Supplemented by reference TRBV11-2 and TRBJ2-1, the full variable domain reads EAGVAQSPRYKIIEKRQSVAFWCNPISGHATLYWYQQILGQGPKLLIQFQNNGVVDDSQLPKDRFSAERLKGVDSTLKIQPAKLEDSAVYLCASSFSGLTRENEQFFGPGTRLTVL.

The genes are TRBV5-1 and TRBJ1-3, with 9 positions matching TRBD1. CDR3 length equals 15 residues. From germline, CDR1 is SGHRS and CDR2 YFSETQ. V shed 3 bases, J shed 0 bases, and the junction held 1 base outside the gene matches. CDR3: CASSWTGDSGNTIYF. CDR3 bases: TGCGCCAGCAGCTGGACAGGGGACTCTGGAAACACCATATATTTT.

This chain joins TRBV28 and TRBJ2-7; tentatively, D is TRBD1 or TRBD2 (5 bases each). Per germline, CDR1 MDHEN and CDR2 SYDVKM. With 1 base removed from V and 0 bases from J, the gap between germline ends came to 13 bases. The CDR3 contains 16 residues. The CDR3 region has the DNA TGTGCCAGCAGTTTATTCGGGACCGTGAGCTCCTACGAGCAGTACTTC. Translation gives CASSLFGTVSSYEQYF.

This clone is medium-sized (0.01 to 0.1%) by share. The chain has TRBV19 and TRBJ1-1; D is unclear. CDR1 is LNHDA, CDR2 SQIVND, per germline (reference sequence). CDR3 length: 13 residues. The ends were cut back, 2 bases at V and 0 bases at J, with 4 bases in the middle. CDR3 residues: CASSISVNTEAFF. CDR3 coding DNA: TGTGCCAGTAGTATAAGTGTGAACACTGAAGCTTTCTTT. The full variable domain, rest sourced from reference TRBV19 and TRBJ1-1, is DGGITQSPKYLFRKEGQNVTLSCEQNLNHDAMYWYRQDPGQGLRLIYYSQIVNDFQKGDIAEGYSVSREKKESFPLTVTSAQKNPTAFYLCASSISVNTEAFFGQGTRLTVV.

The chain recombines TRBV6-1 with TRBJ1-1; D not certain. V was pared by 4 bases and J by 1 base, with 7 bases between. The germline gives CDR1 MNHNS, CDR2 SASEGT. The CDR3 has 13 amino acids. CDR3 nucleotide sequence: TGTGCCAGCAGTGGAGGGAGGAACACTGAAGCTTTCTTT. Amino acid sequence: CASSGGRNTEAFF.